The following is a TCR beta chain sequence with its context. The sample is drawn from a study of blood T cell repertoires in COVID-19. Study-wide context: The samples span acute and convalescent COVID-19 from the United States, Italy and Spain. From T cells, B-cell-depleted T cells, or PBMCs came the material, which was cDNA or gDNA.

In the original processing: Nucleated cell number was recorded as an estimate derived from reference gene primer amplification. The repertoire was sequenced with immunoSEQ multiplex PCR; TCRdb's copy has only in-frame clones and lacks some. V and J calls and clone size come straight from that table; D and trimming were deduced from the DNA. This repertoire shows 200,000 to 250,000 clones, around nine tenths found once; its top ten account for around 2.8%. The sequencing input was peripheral blood. This TCR was sampled from a woman aged 55-70 years with acute or convalescent COVID-19.

The CDR3 coding sequence is TGCGCCAGCAGCAAGGGACAGGGTATCCACGAGCAGTACTTC. Amino acids: CASSKGQGIHEQYF. The chain joins TRBV5-1 to TRBJ2-7, with 9 bases fitting TRBD1. The germline V gene has CDR1 SGHRS and CDR2 YFSETQ. The CDR3 has 14 residues. Trimming removed 4 bases from V and 5 bases from J; junction bases left unmatched: 7.